Each of the 23 T cell receptor beta chains below was sequenced from the same sample in a study of CD8+CD57+ T cells in acquired aplastic anemia. The template for TCR beta VDJ and CDR3 sequence profiling was genomic DNA. TCRdb analysed the reads with MiXCR anew, one entry per CDR3 protein. Of over 45,000 distinct CDR3 sequences in the sample, about two thirds were seen once. The sample consisted of sorted CD4+, CD8+, or CD8+CD57+ T cells (not recorded which) from PBMCs. The receptors here all came from a human donor in good health, serving as a control.

The gene calls are TRBV29-1 and TRBJ1-3, with D tentatively TRBD1 (6 bases). Germline CDR1 and CDR2: SQVTM and ANQGSEA. The CDR3 totals 13 residues. The V end was cut by 4 bases, the J end by 0 bases, with 7 bases between. The CDR3 region is CSVGTDSGNTIYF. The CDR3 coding sequence is TGCAGCGTTGGGACAGACTCTGGAAACACCATATATTTT.

The V call is TRBV29-1, the J call TRBJ2-5; possibly TRBD1 or TRBD2 for D (7 bases each). CDR1 is SQVTM and CDR2 is ANQGSEA in the germline V gene. This CDR3 contains 12 residues. V was trimmed by 7 bases and J by 5 bases, leaving 14 bases between them. DNA of the CDR3: TGCAGCGGGGGGGGACAGTTGGAGACCCAGTACTTC. Amino acid sequence: CSGGGQLETQYF.

This chain joins TRBV29-1 and TRBJ2-5; D ambiguous. This CDR3 has 14 amino acids. In germline, CDR1 is SQVTM, CDR2 ANQGSEA. V was clipped by 0 bases and J by 7 bases, with 15 bases between them. CDR3 residues: CSVEDLVLMGTQYF. CDR3 coding DNA: TGCAGCGTTGAAGATCTTGTCCTGATGGGGACCCAGTACTTC.

J is TRBJ2-1 and V is TRBV10-3, with TRBD1 identical over 11 bases. The DNA end favors TRBJ2-7, so the J call may be wrong. Germline V gives CDR1 ENHRY, CDR2 SYGVKD. The CDR3 sequence is 15 residues long. CDR3 sequence (DNA): TGTGCCATCAGCGGAGCGGGACAGGGGGACGATGAGCAGTACTTC. Its translation: CAISGAGQGDDEQYF.

The chain carries TRBV7-2 and TRBJ1-1; 7 nucleotides match TRBD1. Germline V gene lookup returns CDR1 SGHTA and CDR2 FQGNSA. The CDR3 loop spans 14 amino acids. The J segment lost 1 base and the V segment lost 4 bases, leaving 3 bases of the junction unmatched. The chain's CDR3 is CASSWGDRNTEAFF. The CDR3 DNA follows: TGTGCCAGCAGCTGGGGGGACAGGAACACTGAAGCTTTCTTT.

This clonotype was seen many times. The chain recombines TRBV5-1 with TRBJ1-2; D gene ambiguous. The CDR3 is 13 amino acids. Per germline, CDR1 SGHRS and CDR2 YFSETQ. Between the trimmed V and J ends, which lost 0 bases and 1 base, there was a span of 4 bases. CDR3 sequence (DNA): TGCGCCAGCAGCTTGGACAGTAACTATGGCTACACCTTC. As protein: CASSLDSNYGYTF.

Ten or more counts support this clonotype. The chain employs TRBV6-5 and TRBJ2-1; possible D gene TRBD1, 5 bases. Germline-derived CDR1 and CDR2 are MNHEY and SVGAGI. Trimming stripped 2 bases from V and 8 bases from J, with 13 bases between. The CDR3 loop spans 14 amino acids. This CDR3 reads CASSYRSGHYEQFF. In DNA, the CDR3 is TGTGCCAGCAGTTACAGAAGTGGACACTATGAGCAGTTCTTC.

This clonotype occurred a few times. The rearrangement links TRBV19 to TRBJ2-7; possibly TRBD2 for D (5 bases). CDR1 is LNHDA and CDR2 is SQIVND in the germline V gene (reference sequence). The CDR3 contains 13 residues. The germline V and J ends were trimmed by 6 bases and 0 bases, with 9 bases remaining between them. The DNA for the CDR3 is TGTGCCAGTAGACGAGGGAGCTCCTACGAGCAGTACTTC. It codes for CASRRGSSYEQYF.

This chain connects TRBV25-1 to TRBJ2-6; D is unresolved. V lost 1 base, J lost 2 bases, and 3 bases lay in between. The CDR3 contains 14 residues. The V gene's germline CDR1 is MGHDK and CDR2 SYGVNS. The CDR3 DNA sequence: TGTGCCAGCAGTGAATTAACTGGGGCCAACGTCCTGACTTTC. This encodes CASSELTGANVLTF.

For this clonotype: The junction differs from germline at one of its ends, possibly a read error. This rearrangement joins TRBV15 to TRBJ1-5; TRBD1 is a possible D gene (6 bases). The CDR3 spans 15 residues. The germline gives CDR1 LNHNV, CDR2 YYDKDF (reference sequence). The CDR3 region has the DNA TGTGGCACCAGCAGAGGGGACACTAGCAATCAGCCCCAGCATTTT. Its protein is CGTSRGDTSNQPQHF.

The rearrangement uses TRBV29-1 and TRBJ1-2, with a possible D match to TRBD1 (5 bases). The germline V and J ends were trimmed by 5 bases and 2 bases, with 9 bases remaining between them. From germline, CDR1 is SQVTM and CDR2 ANQGSEA. The CDR3 has 12 residues. The CDR3 loop is CSVYTGNYGYTF. The CDR3 nucleotides are TGCAGCGTTTATACAGGAAACTATGGCTACACCTTC.

V and J are TRBV16 and TRBJ1-6; perhaps TRBD1 as D (5 bases). Trimming left V 2 bases short and J 9 bases short, with 14 bases between. The CDR3 runs 15 residues. CDR1 is KGHSY and CDR2 is FQNENV in the germline V gene. The CDR3 sequence: CASSQNNLGRSPLHF. The CDR3 DNA follows: TGTGCCAGCAGCCAAAATAATCTGGGGCGTTCACCCCTCCACTTT.

The V and J genes are TRBV7-9 and TRBJ1-6; D not certain. CDR1 is SEHNR, CDR2 FQNEAQ, per germline (reference sequence). The CDR3 length is 12 residues. The ends were cut back, 3 bases at V and 8 bases at J, with 5 bases in the middle. The CDR3: CASSFGHSPLHF. CDR3 bases: TGTGCCAGCAGCTTTGGGCATTCACCCCTCCACTTT.

The gene calls are TRBV5-1 and TRBJ2-7; 8 bases map to TRBD1. The CDR3 has 12 residues. Germline CDR1 and CDR2: SGHRS and YFSETQ. The V gene end was trimmed by 4 bases and the J gene end by 6 bases; junction bases not matched to a gene: 3. CDR3 coding DNA: TGCGCCAGCAGCACCGGACAGGGCGAGCAGTACTTC. It specifies CASSTGQGEQYF.

The chain is built from TRBV20-1 and TRBJ2-7; tentatively, D is TRBD1 or TRBD2 (6 bases each). Trimming removed 7 bases at V and 1 base at J, with 20 bases between. The CDR3 is 15 amino acids. CDR1 is DFQATT, CDR2 SNEGSKA, per germline (reference sequence). The CDR3 here is CSVPVGAGRSYEQYF. The CDR3 region has the DNA TGCAGTGTCCCCGTGGGGGCGGGGCGTTCCTACGAGCAGTACTTC.

The table lists this clonotype with a few counts. The rearrangement links TRBV2 to TRBJ1-1; D gene unclear. The germline V gene encodes CDR1 SNHLY and CDR2 FYNNEI. The germline V and J ends were trimmed by 4 bases and 5 bases, with 5 bases remaining between them. The length of the CDR3 is 11 residues. CDR3 bases: TGTGCCAGCAGTGGGGATACTGAAGCTTTCTTT. Translating gives CASSGDTEAFF.

This clonotype appeared a few times. The chain recombines TRBV7-2 with TRBJ2-3; 7 nucleotides agree with TRBD2. This CDR3 has 13 amino acids. The junction had 1 base not matched to a gene; V was cut back by 5 bases and J by 2 bases. CDR1 is SGHTA, CDR2 FQGNSA, per germline. The CDR3: CASSRDYTDTQYF. Written as DNA, the CDR3 is TGTGCCAGCAGCCGGGACTACACAGATACGCAGTATTTT. Full variable domain (remainder filled in from reference TRBV7-2 and TRBJ2-3): GAGVSQSPSNKVTEKGKDVELRCDPISGHTALYWYRQSLGQGLEFLIYFQGNSAPDKSGLPSDRFSAERTGGSVSTLTIQRTQQEDSAVYLCASSRDYTDTQYFGPGTRLTVL.

This clonotype came up many times. The chain carries TRBV6-2 or TRBV6-3 and TRBJ2-7, with a weak D call TRBD1 (6 bases). The germline V gene encodes CDR1 MNHEY and CDR2 SVGEGT. The V gene lost 4 bases and the J gene lost 0 bases, with 13 bases spanning the gap. CDR3 length: 15 residues. The chain's CDR3 is CASSWTGTSSYEQYF. Written as DNA, the CDR3 is TGTGCCAGCAGTTGGACCGGGACAAGCTCCTACGAGCAGTACTTC.

This clonotype came up a few times. The genes are TRBV10-3 and TRBJ2-7; D gene unclear. The V gene lost 2 bases and the J gene lost 0 bases, with 11 bases spanning the gap. The germline gives CDR1 ENHRY, CDR2 SYGVKD. The CDR3 sequence is 15 residues long. The CDR3 bases are TGTGCCATCAGTGAGGCCGACACTGTCTCCTACGAGCAGTACTTC. Amino acid sequence: CAISEADTVSYEQYF.

This clonotype was picked up a small number of times. This chain connects TRBV24-1 to TRBJ2-1; unclear D gene. This CDR3 is 14 amino acids long. Germline CDR1 and CDR2: KGHDR and SFDVKD. Trimming took 8 bases from V and 3 from J, leaving 13 bases between them. CDR3 sequence: CATNSFGGYNEQFF. The CDR3 DNA reads as TGTGCCACCAATAGCTTCGGCGGCTACAATGAGCAGTTCTTC.

This rearrangement joins TRBV7-3 to TRBJ1-3; 7 nucleotides align to TRBD1. The CDR3 is 14 residues long. The V gene's germline CDR1 is SGHTA and CDR2 FQGTGA. V lost 5 bases, J lost 5 bases, and 6 bases stayed unmatched. The CDR3 spells CASSPTGVRNTIYF. The CDR3 DNA reads TGTGCCAGCAGCCCTACAGGGGTTAGAAACACCATATATTTT.

V usage is TRBV24-1 and J usage is TRBJ2-3; no reliable D call. The V gene's germline CDR1 is KGHDR and CDR2 SFDVKD. The V and J ends lost 3 bases and 4 bases respectively, with 10 bases between them. This CDR3 region has 14 residues. The CDR3 DNA reads TGTGCCACCAGTGATCGTCGGGTGGCAGATACGCAGTATTTT. Encoded protein: CATSDRRVADTQYF.

With regard to this clonotype: Germline is not matched at one junction end, which may reflect a read error. The chain couples TRBV15 to TRBJ1-1; TRBD1 is a possible D gene (5 bases). The CDR3 loop spans 15 amino acids. Germline values: CDR1 LNHNV, CDR2 YYDKDF (reference sequence). The CDR3 reads CAASSGTAVGTEAFF. As DNA, the CDR3 is TGTGCCGCCAGCAGTGGGACGGCGGTGGGGACTGAAGCTTTCTTT.